A selection of T cell receptor beta chains follows, all from one sample in a study of immune cell composition in non-small cell lung cancer. Profiled with immunoSEQ multiplex PCR; TCRdb holds only in-frame clones, not every one. The table has several thousand clones, approximately 83% seen once; the top ten hold around 8.6%. Material: non-adjacent lung tissue. These receptor sequences come from a human donor with non-small cell lung cancer. Each CDR3 is given with its conserved first and last residue. D genes are given only for firm matches. Rows may omit the clone size; those that give it use once, few, many or a size class.

V	J	size	D	CDR3	DNA
TRBV5-1	TRBJ1-4	-	-	CASSLDRVREKLFF	TGCGCCAGCAGCTTGGACAGGGTTCGTGAAAAACTGTTTTTT
TRBV6-1	TRBJ1-5	-	-	CASSALGVTQHF	TGTGCCAGCAGTGCCCTCGGGGTGACCCAGCATTTT
TRBV28	TRBJ2-1	-	TRBD2	CASSDLAGSSYNEQFF	TGTGCCAGCAGTGACCTAGCGGGGAGCTCCTACAATGAGCAGTTCTTC
TRBV27	TRBJ2-7	-	-	CASGLGPYEQYF	TGTGCCAGCGGTTTAGGGCCTTACGAGCAGTACTTC
TRBV9	TRBJ1-5	-	TRBD1	CASSGGTGPYSNQPQHF	TGTGCCAGCAGCGGGGGGACAGGCCCCTATAGCAATCAGCCCCAGCATTTT
TRBV28	TRBJ1-5	-	TRBD1	CASLAGGGYPQPQHF	TGTGCCAGCCTGGCAGGGGGCGGTTATCCGCAGCCCCAGCATTTT
TRBV28	TRBJ2-7	-	-	CASSWLRSPNEQYF	TGTGCCAGCAGTTGGCTTCGCTCCCCCAACGAGCAGTACTTC
TRBV21-1	TRBJ2-3	-	-	CASNIVPGITDTQYF	TGTGCCAGCAACATTGTTCCGGGAATAACAGATACGCAGTATTTT
TRBV7-3	TRBJ2-1	few	TRBD1	CASSESGQGAQGEQFF	TGTGCCAGCAGCGAATCCGGACAGGGGGCACAGGGTGAGCAGTTCTTC
TRBV4-3	TRBJ2-6	few	TRBD1	CASSQAGTGGRGANVLTF	TGCGCCAGCAGCCAAGCCGGGACAGGGGGTCGCGGGGCCAACGTCCTGACTTTC
TRBV7-8	TRBJ2-3	-	TRBD2	CASSLGLRLAGSSTDTQYF	TGTGCCAGCAGCTTAGGTCTGAGACTAGCGGGTTCTAGCACAGATACGCAGTATTTT
TRBV15	TRBJ2-1	-	-	CATSRQGEARQYEQFF	TGTGCCACCAGCAGGCAAGGGGAGGCTCGACAATATGAGCAGTTCTTC
TRBV7-9	TRBJ2-7	-	TRBD1	CASSPRQGAYEQYF	TGTGCCAGCAGCCCCCGACAGGGGGCCTACGAGCAGTACTTC
TRBV7-2	TRBJ2-2	-	-	CATTTGLGNTGELFF	TGTGCCACCACGACGGGACTTGGAAACACCGGGGAGCTGTTTTTT
TRBV28	TRBJ2-5	-	TRBD2	CASSLPRGGLYF	TGTGCCAGCAGTTTGCCGCGGGGAGGGTTGTACTTC
TRBV5-5	TRBJ1-1	-	-	CASSWRATGTEAFF	TGTGCCAGCAGCTGGCGGGCTACGGGCACTGAAGCTTTCTTT
TRBV5-1	TRBJ2-1	once	-	CASSLEPANYNEQFF	TGCGCCAGCAGCTTGGAGCCAGCGAATTACAATGAGCAGTTCTTC
TRBV5-4	TRBJ2-1	-	-	CASSLAGPSSSYNEQFF	TGTGCCAGCAGCTTGGCTGGGCCATCGAGCTCCTACAATGAGCAGTTCTTC
TRBV11-1	TRBJ2-2	-	-	CASSLGGPAGELFF	TGTGCCAGCAGCTTAGGGGGGCCTGCCGGGGAGCTGTTTTTT
TRBV4-1	TRBJ1-5	-	-	CASSQDQRRDNQPQHF	TGCGCCAGCAGCCAAGATCAGAGACGGGACAATCAGCCCCAGCATTTT
TRBV5-1	TRBJ1-5	few	-	CASSLTGDHQPQHF	TGCGCCAGCAGCCTGACGGGGGATCATCAGCCCCAGCATTTT
TRBV11-2	TRBJ1-3	-	-	CASSRTALSGNTIYF	TGTGCCAGCAGCCGGACAGCCCTCTCTGGAAACACCATATATTTT
TRBV4-2	TRBJ2-7	few	-	CASSQERLTYEQYF	TGTGCCAGCAGCCAAGAACGACTAACGTACGAGCAGTACTTC
TRBV2	TRBJ2-1	-	-	CASSEDRSSYNEQFF	TGTGCCAGCAGTGAAGACAGGAGCTCCTACAATGAGCAGTTCTTC
TRBV7-2	TRBJ2-5	-	TRBD1	CASSSRTGRETQYF	TGTGCCAGCAGCTCTCGGACAGGTCGAGAGACCCAGTACTTC
TRBV29-1	TRBJ2-5	-	TRBD2	CSVAGLAGGGRETQYF	TGCAGCGTCGCGGGACTAGCGGGAGGAGGGCGAGAGACCCAGTACTTC
TRBV18	TRBJ2-7	-	-	CASSRGGTRGSYEQYF	TGTGCCAGCTCGCGAGGTGGGACAAGGGGGTCCTACGAGCAGTACTTC
TRBV5-1	TRBJ1-1	-	TRBD1	CASSPGDSLNTEAFF	TGCGCCAGCAGCCCTGGGGACAGTCTGAACACTGAAGCTTTCTTT
TRBV4-1	TRBJ2-7	large	TRBD1	CASSPLGTGESYEQYF	TGCGCCAGCAGCCCCCTCGGGACAGGGGAATCCTACGAGCAGTACTTC
TRBV5-1	TRBJ2-7	-	TRBD2	CASSFSGGPAYEQYF	TGCGCCAGCAGCTTTAGCGGGGGACCTGCCTACGAGCAGTACTTC
TRBV7-2	TRBJ2-6	-	TRBD1	CASSPPGQSSSGANVLTF	TGTGCCAGCAGCCCCCCGGGACAGTCAAGCTCTGGGGCCAACGTCCTGACTTTC
TRBV11-2	TRBJ2-2	-	-	CASRVDTGELFF	TGTGCCAGCAGGGTAGACACCGGGGAGCTGTTTTTT
TRBV5-4	TRBJ2-1	-	-	CASRPDSYNEQFF	TGTGCCAGCAGACCGGACAGTTACAATGAGCAGTTCTTC
TRBV28	TRBJ2-7	-	TRBD1	CASSLGGTGIGPPYEQYF	TGTGCCAGCAGTTTAGGTGGGACAGGAATAGGCCCCCCCTACGAGCAGTACTTC
TRBV19	TRBJ2-7	once	-	CASSIGRGYEQYF	TGTGCCAGTAGTATAGGGAGGGGTTACGAGCAGTACTTC
TRBV7-3	TRBJ2-2	-	-	CASSPTTRTGELFF	TGTGCCAGCAGCCCCACGACAAGAACCGGGGAGCTGTTTTTT
TRBV4-3	TRBJ1-4	-	-	CASSPGLRDEKLFF	TGCGCCAGCAGCCCGGGACTTAGGGATGAAAAACTGTTTTTT
TRBV19	TRBJ2-2	-	TRBD1	CASSMGQGPTGELFF	TGTGCCAGTAGTATGGGACAGGGGCCCACCGGGGAGCTGTTTTTT
TRBV6-5	TRBJ1-1	-	-	CASSYSRNTEAFF	TGTGCCAGCAGTTACTCGCGGAACACTGAAGCTTTCTTT
TRBV18	TRBJ1-2	-	-	CASSPVFDPGKHGYTF	TGTGCCAGCTCACCCGTTTTTGATCCGGGGAAGCATGGCTACACCTTC
TRBV7-8	TRBJ2-1	-	TRBD1	CASGQGENYNEQFF	TGTGCCAGCGGCCAGGGGGAGAACTACAATGAGCAGTTCTTC
TRBV5-1	TRBJ1-5	once	-	CASSLGERNQPQHF	TGCGCCAGCAGCTTAGGAGAGCGAAATCAGCCCCAGCATTTT